This passage covers 16 T cell receptor beta chains from one sample sequenced in a study of blood T cell repertoires in COVID-19. Clones were sequenced by immunoSEQ multiplex PCR, and TCRdb holds only the in-frame ones, with some missing. Of under 45,000 clones detected, around 80% appear once; the ten largest clones hold about 27%. Sequencing was performed on peripheral blood. These receptor sequences come from a man older than 75 with acute or convalescent COVID-19.

The gene calls are TRBV12-3 or TRBV12-4 and TRBJ1-2; D call uncertain. V was cut by 3 bases and J by 4 bases, with 9 bases left in between. CDR3 length equals 13 residues. The CDR3 bases are TGTGCCAGCAGTTTCGAGCGAGGCTATGGCTACACCTTC. It codes for CASSFERGYGYTF.

V and J are TRBV4-1 and TRBJ1-4, with 10 bases matching TRBD1. Looked up from germline, CDR1 is MGHRA and CDR2 is YSYEKL. The J segment lost 5 bases and the V segment lost 0 bases, leaving 3 bases of the junction unmatched. CDR3 length: 16 amino acids. In nucleotides, the CDR3 is TGCGCCAGCAGCCAAGATAGGACAGGGGGGAATGAAAAACTGTTTTTT. Residues: CASSQDRTGGNEKLFF.

The J gene is TRBJ1-6, the V gene TRBV12-3 or TRBV12-4, with D unclear. V was cut by 3 bases and J by 7 bases, with 7 bases left in between. The CDR3 has 13 amino acids. CDR3 DNA: TGTGCCAGCAGTTTGCGGGTAAATTCACCCCTCCACTTT. Its protein product is CASSLRVNSPLHF.

The chain has TRBV5-6 and TRBJ2-7; 7 nucleotides align to TRBD2. Germline V gene data show CDR1 as SGHDT and CDR2 as YYEEEE. V shed 5 bases and J 0 bases; nucleotides not matched to a gene: 8. The CDR3 totals 15 residues. The CDR3 reads CASSQRDLSSYEQYF. The CDR3 bases are TGTGCCAGCAGTCAGCGGGACCTAAGCTCCTACGAGCAGTACTTC. Complete variable domain (other parts from reference TRBV5-6 and TRBJ2-7): DAGVTQSPTHLIKTRGQQVTLRCSPKSGHDTVSWYQQALGQGPQFIFQYYEEEERQRGNFPDRFSGHQFPNYSSELNVNALLLGDSALYLCASSQRDLSSYEQYFGPGTRLTVT.

The chain employs TRBV4-2 and TRBJ1-4; perhaps TRBD1 as D (5 bases). In germline, CDR1 is LGHNA, CDR2 YNFKEQ. Trimming shortened V by 0 bases and J by 1 base, and 9 bases separated the two germline ends. This CDR3 has 16 residues. The CDR3 DNA sequence: TGTGCCAGCAGCCAAGATTGGGGGGAAACTAATGAAAAACTGTTTTTT. As protein: CASSQDWGETNEKLFF.

The CDR3 spells CASSVGASGRTYEQYF. CDR3 DNA: TGTGCCAGCAGCGTAGGGGCTAGCGGGAGAACCTACGAGCAGTACTTC. This chain links TRBV9 with TRBJ2-7; 10 nucleotides match TRBD2. Germline lookup yields CDR1 SGDLS and CDR2 YYNGEE. After removal of 0 bases from V and 2 bases from J, the junction contained 5 bases not matched to a gene. The CDR3 length is 16 residues.

This clone was found a few times. The genes are TRBV2 and TRBJ2-1; 10 bases are shared with TRBD2. The CDR3 has 16 residues. V lost 4 bases, J lost 4 bases, and 7 bases stayed unmatched. Germline CDR1 is SNHLY and CDR2 is FYNNEI. Here the CDR3 DNA reads TGTGCCAGCAGTGCCCAGCGGGGGGGGGAGTACAATGAGCAGTTCTTC. Its translation: CASSAQRGGEYNEQFF. Using reference TRBV2 and TRBJ2-1 for the parts outside the CDR3, the full variable domain is EPEVTQTPSHQVTQMGQEVILRCVPISNHLYFYWYRQILGQKVEFLVSFYNNEISEKSEIFDDQFSVERPDGSNFTLKIRSTKLEDSAMYFCASSAQRGGEYNEQFFGPGTRLTVL.

The chain is built from TRBV28 and TRBJ1-2; 8 bases line up with TRBD1. Germline V gene data show CDR1 as MDHEN and CDR2 as SYDVKM. Trimming cost V 4 bases and J 6 bases; bases outside gene matches: 7. This CDR3 is built from 14 residues. CDR3 in amino acids: CASSSPTGVHGYTF. CDR3 DNA: TGTGCCAGCAGTTCCCCGACAGGGGTACATGGCTACACCTTC.

The chain joins TRBV5-4 to TRBJ2-7; 16 nucleotides line up with TRBD2. The germline gives CDR1 SGHNT, CDR2 YYREEE (reference sequence). After removal of 4 bases from V and 6 bases from J, the junction contained 7 bases not matched to a gene. The CDR3 spans 16 residues. CDR3 coding DNA: TGTGCCAGCAGCCTGGGACTAGCGGGAGGGCGGTTCGAGCAGTACTTC. Translation: CASSLGLAGGRFEQYF. The whole variable domain, filled in from reference TRBV5-4 and TRBJ2-7, reads ETGVTQSPTHLIKTRGQQVTLRCSSQSGHNTVSWYQQALGQGPQFIFQYYREEENGRGNFPPRFSGLQFPNYSSELNVNALELDDSALYLCASSLGLAGGRFEQYFGPGTRLTVT.

CDR3 sequence: CASSGQGETQYF. Here the CDR3 DNA reads TGTGCCAGCAGTGGACAGGGAGAGACCCAGTACTTC. The chain couples TRBV2 to TRBJ2-5, with TRBD1 matching 7 bases. V trimming: 4 bases; J trimming: 4 bases; junction bases outside the gene matches: 0. Germline-derived CDR1 and CDR2 are SNHLY and FYNNEI. The CDR3 is 12 residues long. The full variable domain, rest sourced from reference TRBV2 and TRBJ2-5, is EPEVTQTPSHQVTQMGQEVILRCVPISNHLYFYWYRQILGQKVEFLVSFYNNEISEKSEIFDDQFSVERPDGSNFTLKIRSTKLEDSAMYFCASSGQGETQYFGPGTRLLVL.

The V and J genes are TRBV6-1 and TRBJ1-6; 9 positions match TRBD1. This CDR3 is 16 amino acids long. J lost 2 bases, V lost 3 bases, and 2 bases had no gene match. Germline CDR1 MNHNS, CDR2 SASEGT. The CDR3 nucleotides are TGTGCCAGCAGTGAGACAGGGGGTGCCTATAATTCACCCCTCCACTTT. This sequence encodes CASSETGGAYNSPLHF.

V usage is TRBV11-2 and J usage is TRBJ1-4; TRBD1 matches at 10 bases. The V segment lost 5 bases and the J segment 10 bases; nucleotides outside the gene matches: 7. The CDR3 extends over 14 amino acids. The germline V gene encodes CDR1 SGHAT and CDR2 FQNNGV. CDR3 amino acids: CASSPGTGVGKLFF. The CDR3 bases are TGTGCCAGCAGCCCCGGGACAGGGGTAGGAAAACTGTTTTTT.

The rearrangement uses TRBV6-5 and TRBJ1-1; D may be TRBD1 (6 bases). The V gene's germline CDR1 is MNHEY and CDR2 SVGAGI. The CDR3 consists of 14 residues. Trimming removed 5 bases from V and 7 bases from J, with 17 bases in between. The CDR3 nucleotides read TGTGCCAGCAGTCCCAACGGACAGCCTTATGAAGCTTTCTTT. As protein: CASSPNGQPYEAFF.

The gene calls are TRBV6-5 and TRBJ1-1, with D perhaps TRBD1 (6 bases). CDR3 size: 14 residues. The germline CDR1 and CDR2 sequences are MNHEY and SVGAGI. Trimming removed 6 bases from V and 1 base from J, with 12 bases in between. CDR3 DNA: TGTGCCAGCAGACTACAGGGCCCGAACACTGAAGCTTTCTTT. It yields the protein CASRLQGPNTEAFF.

The rearrangement joins TRBV5-1 to TRBJ1-3; D gene unclear. Deletions cut 5 bases from V and 0 bases from J, with 12 bases between. The CDR3 sequence is 15 residues long. Germline values: CDR1 SGHRS, CDR2 YFSETQ. CDR3 DNA sequence: TGCGCCAGCAGAGACGGCACAGCCTCTGGAAACACCATATATTTT. It translates to CASRDGTASGNTIYF.

This clone is a singleton in its sample. The chain uses TRBV28 and TRBJ2-1, with 9 bases aligning to TRBD2. V shed 7 bases and J 4 bases; nucleotides not matched to a gene: 8. The CDR3 is made up of 15 amino acids. Per the germline V gene, CDR1 is MDHEN and CDR2 is SYDVKM. The CDR3 DNA sequence: TGTGCCAGCATACTTAGCGGGAGTGAGTACAATGAGCAGTTCTTC. Translating it yields CASILSGSEYNEQFF.